The entry below gives a single T cell receptor (beta chain) sequence along with its context. Its antigen is currently unknown. The V segment lost 5 bases and the J segment 4 bases; nucleotides outside the gene matches: 8. Germline V gene sequence: CDR1 SEHNR, CDR2 FQNEAQ (reference sequence). The CDR3 runs 14 residues. Use of 60 Vbeta and 13 Jbeta primers characterized the PCR. TCRdb's table, derived via immunoSEQ multiplex PCR, lists solely in-frame clones and lacks some. Its table lists 65,000 to 90,000 clones. Despite likely unrecorded immune exposures, the donors were nominally healthy at the time of sampling. The sample is drawn from a study of cytomegalovirus exposure and HLA in healthy donors. Overall study: Falling in the Caucasian-associated ancestry cluster were about 82% of 398 genotyped donors.

Study-level points and caveats: Several V segments, TRBV6-2 and TRBV6-3 among them, could not be told apart and were dropped. Solely CMV serostatus was available to characterize immune exposure.

The sequenced sample was PBMCs. This clonotype was sampled from a female donor in good health and CMV-seropositive. This chain joins TRBV7-9 and TRBJ2-7; TRBD2 matches at 7 bases. CDR3 bases: TGTGCCAGCAGCCTGGGGACTAACGCATACGAGCAGTACTTC. This sequence encodes CASSLGTNAYEQYF.